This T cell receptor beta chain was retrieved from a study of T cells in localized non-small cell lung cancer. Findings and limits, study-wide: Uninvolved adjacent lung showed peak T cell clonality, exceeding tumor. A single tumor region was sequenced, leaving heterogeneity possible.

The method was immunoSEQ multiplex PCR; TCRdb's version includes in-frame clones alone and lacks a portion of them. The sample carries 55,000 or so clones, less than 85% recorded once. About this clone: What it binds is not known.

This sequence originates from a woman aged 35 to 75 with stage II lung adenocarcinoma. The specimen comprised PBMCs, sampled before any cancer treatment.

The CDR3 loop is CASSPSAGASETQYF. The CDR3 bases are TGTGCCAGCAGCCCATCAGCGGGGGCCTCGGAGACCCAGTACTTC. The gene calls are TRBV7-3 and TRBJ2-5, with 8 nucleotides matching TRBD2. Germline V gene data show CDR1 as SGHTA and CDR2 as FQGTGA. The CDR3 is 15 residues long. The junction had 10 bases not matched to a gene; V was cut back by 5 bases and J by 5 bases. Full variable domain (missing parts from reference TRBV7-3 and TRBJ2-5): GAGVSQTPSNKVTEKGKYVELRCDPISGHTALYWYRQSLGQGPEFLIYFQGTGAADDSGLPNDRFFAVRPEGSVSTLKIQRTERGDSAVYLCASSPSAGASETQYFGPGTRLLVL.